This entry is about one T cell receptor (beta chain). V gave up 7 bases and J gave up 6 bases, with 19 bases separating them. Germline-derived CDR1 and CDR2 are MNHEY and SMNVEV (reference sequence). The length of the CDR3 is 16 residues. The sample comes from a study of blood T cell repertoires in COVID-19. Whole-study context: Acute and convalescent COVID-19 specimens originated in the United States, Italy and Spain. Nucleic acid was either cDNA or gDNA, and it came from T cells, B-cell-depleted T cells, or PBMCs.

Original data processing: Estimates of nucleated cell counts were drawn from the amplification of reference gene primers. Data came from immunoSEQ multiplex PCR; TCRdb stores just in-frame clones and leaves some out. V and J calls and clone size are as listed in that table; D and trimming were resolved from the DNA. The sample includes tens of thousands of clones, roughly 84% seen only once; the top ten take roughly 15%. The chain joins TRBV27 to TRBJ1-6, with D possibly TRBD1 on 6 matching bases. Input material: peripheral blood. The clonotype originates from a man in his 70s with active COVID-19. CDR3 DNA sequence: TGTGCCAGCAAGGAAAGGACAGTGGGTTCTAATTCACCCCTCCACTTT. The encoded protein is CASKERTVGSNSPLHF.